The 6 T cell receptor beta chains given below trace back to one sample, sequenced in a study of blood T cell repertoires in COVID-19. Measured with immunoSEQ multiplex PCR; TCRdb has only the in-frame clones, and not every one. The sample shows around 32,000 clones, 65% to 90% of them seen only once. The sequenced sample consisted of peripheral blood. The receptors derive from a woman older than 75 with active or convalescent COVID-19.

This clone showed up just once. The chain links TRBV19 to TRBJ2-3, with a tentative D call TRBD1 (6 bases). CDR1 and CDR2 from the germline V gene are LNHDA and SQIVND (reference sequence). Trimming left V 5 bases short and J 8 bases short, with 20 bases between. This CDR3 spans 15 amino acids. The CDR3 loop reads CASSSSGTPRVTQYF. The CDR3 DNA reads TGTGCCAGTAGTTCCTCCGGGACACCCCGGGTTACGCAGTATTTT.

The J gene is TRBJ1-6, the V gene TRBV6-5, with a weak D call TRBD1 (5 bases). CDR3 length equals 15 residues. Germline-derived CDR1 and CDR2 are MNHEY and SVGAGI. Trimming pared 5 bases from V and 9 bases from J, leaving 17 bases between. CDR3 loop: CASSLDRARGSPLHF. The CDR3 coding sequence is TGTGCCAGCAGTCTCGACAGAGCCCGAGGTTCACCCCTCCACTTT.

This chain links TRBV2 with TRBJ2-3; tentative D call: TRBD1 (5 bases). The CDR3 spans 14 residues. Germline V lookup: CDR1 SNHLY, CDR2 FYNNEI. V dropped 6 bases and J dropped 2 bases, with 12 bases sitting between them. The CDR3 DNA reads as TGTGCCAGCAGAAGACAGACCTACACAGATACGCAGTATTTT. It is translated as CASRRQTYTDTQYF.

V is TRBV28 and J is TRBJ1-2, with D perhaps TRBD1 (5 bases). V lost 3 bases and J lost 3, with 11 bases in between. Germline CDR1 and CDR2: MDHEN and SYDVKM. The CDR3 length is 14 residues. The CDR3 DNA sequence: TGTGCCAGCAGTTTGCGGGGGGATTACTATGGCTACACCTTC. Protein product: CASSLRGDYYGYTF.

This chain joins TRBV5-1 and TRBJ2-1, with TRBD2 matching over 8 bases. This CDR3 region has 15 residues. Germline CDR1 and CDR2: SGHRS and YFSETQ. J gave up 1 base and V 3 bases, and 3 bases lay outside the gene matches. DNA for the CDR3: TGCGCCAGCAGCTGGCTAGCGGGTTCCTACAATGAGCAGTTCTTC. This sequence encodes CASSWLAGSYNEQFF.

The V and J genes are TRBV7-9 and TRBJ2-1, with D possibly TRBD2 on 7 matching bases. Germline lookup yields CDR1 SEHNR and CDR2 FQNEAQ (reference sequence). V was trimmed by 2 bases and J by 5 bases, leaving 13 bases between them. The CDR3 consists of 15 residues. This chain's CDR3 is CASSLRREGDNEQFF. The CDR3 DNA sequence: TGTGCCAGCAGCTTACGAAGGGAGGGGGACAATGAGCAGTTCTTC.